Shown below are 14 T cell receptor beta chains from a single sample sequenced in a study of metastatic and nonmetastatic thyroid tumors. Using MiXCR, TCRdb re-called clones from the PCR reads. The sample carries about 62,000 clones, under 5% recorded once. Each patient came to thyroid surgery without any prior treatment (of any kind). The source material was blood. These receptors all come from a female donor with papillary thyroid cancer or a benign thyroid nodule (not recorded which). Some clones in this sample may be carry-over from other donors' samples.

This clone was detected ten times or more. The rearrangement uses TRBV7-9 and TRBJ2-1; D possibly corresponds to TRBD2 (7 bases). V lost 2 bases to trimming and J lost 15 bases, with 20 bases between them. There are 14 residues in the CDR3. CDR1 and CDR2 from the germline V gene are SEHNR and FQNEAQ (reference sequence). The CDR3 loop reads CASSLYSGAGVSFF. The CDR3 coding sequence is TGTGCCAGCAGCTTATACTCGGGGGCGGGAGTCTCGTTCTTC.

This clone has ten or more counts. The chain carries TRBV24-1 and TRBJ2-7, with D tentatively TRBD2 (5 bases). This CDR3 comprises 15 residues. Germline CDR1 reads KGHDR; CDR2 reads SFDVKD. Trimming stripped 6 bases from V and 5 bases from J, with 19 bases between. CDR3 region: CATSPRFGGSNEQYF. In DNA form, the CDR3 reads TGTGCCACCAGTCCCCGTTTTGGAGGTTCCAACGAGCAGTACTTC.

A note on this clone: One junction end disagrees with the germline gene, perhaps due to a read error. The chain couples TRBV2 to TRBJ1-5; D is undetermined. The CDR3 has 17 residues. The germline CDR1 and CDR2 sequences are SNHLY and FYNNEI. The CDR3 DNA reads TGTGCCAGCAGTACGGCCCCGGTCTGGTATAGCAATCAGCCCCAGCACTTT. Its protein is CASSTAPVWYSNQPQHF. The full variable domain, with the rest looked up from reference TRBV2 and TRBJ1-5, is EPEVTQTPSHQVTQMGQEVILRCVPISNHLYFYWYRQILGQKVEFLVSFYNNEISEKSEIFDDQFSVERPDGSNFTLKIRSTKLEDSAMYFCASSTAPVWYSNQPQHFGDGTRLSIL.

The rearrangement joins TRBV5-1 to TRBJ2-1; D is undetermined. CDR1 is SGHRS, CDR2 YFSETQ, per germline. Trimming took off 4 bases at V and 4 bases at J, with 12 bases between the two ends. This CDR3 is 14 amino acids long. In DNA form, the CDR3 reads TGCGCCAGCAGCGGTGGACGGCTATACAATGAGCAGTTCTTC. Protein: CASSGGRLYNEQFF. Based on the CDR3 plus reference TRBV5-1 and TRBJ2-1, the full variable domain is KAGVTQTPRYLIKTRGQQVTLSCSPISGHRSVSWYQQTPGQGLQFLFEYFSETQRNKGNFPGRFSGRQFSNSRSEMNVSTLELGDSALYLCASSGGRLYNEQFFGPGTRLTVL.

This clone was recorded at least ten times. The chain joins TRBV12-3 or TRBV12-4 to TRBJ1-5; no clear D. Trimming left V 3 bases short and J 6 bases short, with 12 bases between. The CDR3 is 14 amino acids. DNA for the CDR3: TGTGCCAGCAGTTTTTCCCTACAAGGTCAGCCCCAGCATTTT. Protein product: CASSFSLQGQPQHF.

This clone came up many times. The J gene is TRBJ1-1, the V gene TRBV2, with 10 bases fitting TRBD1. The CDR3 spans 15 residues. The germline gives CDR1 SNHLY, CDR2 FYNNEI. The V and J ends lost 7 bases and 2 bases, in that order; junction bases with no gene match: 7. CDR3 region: CASKSGTGENTEAFF. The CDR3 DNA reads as TGTGCCAGCAAATCCGGGACAGGGGAAAACACTGAAGCTTTCTTT. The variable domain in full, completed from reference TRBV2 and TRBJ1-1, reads EPEVTQTPSHQVTQMGQEVILRCVPISNHLYFYWYRQILGQKVEFLVSFYNNEISEKSEIFDDQFSVERPDGSNFTLKIRSTKLEDSAMYFCASKSGTGENTEAFFGQGTRLTVV.

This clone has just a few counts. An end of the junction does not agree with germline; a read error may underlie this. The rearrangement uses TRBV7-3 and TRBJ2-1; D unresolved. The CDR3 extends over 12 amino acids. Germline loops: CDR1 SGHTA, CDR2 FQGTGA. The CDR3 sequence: CAGSAYMGEQFF. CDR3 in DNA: TGTGCCGGCAGCGCCTACATGGGGGAGCAGTTCTTC.

CDR3 protein: CASNQQGGSPLHF. The DNA of the CDR3 is TGTGCCAGCAACCAGCAGGGTGGTTCACCCCTCCACTTT. The rearrangement joins TRBV7-6 to TRBJ1-6; the D gene is possibly TRBD1 (5 bases). This CDR3 contains 13 residues. Trimming took off 7 bases at V and 9 bases at J, with 13 bases between the two ends. Germline V lookup: CDR1 SGHVS, CDR2 FNYEAQ.

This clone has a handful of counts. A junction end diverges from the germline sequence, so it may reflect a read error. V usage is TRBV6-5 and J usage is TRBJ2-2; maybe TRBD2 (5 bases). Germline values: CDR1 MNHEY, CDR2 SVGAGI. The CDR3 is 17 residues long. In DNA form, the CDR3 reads TGTGCCAGCAGTTACCGGCCCGTGGGAGCAACCACCGGTGAGCTGTTTTTT. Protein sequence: CASSYRPVGATTGELFF.

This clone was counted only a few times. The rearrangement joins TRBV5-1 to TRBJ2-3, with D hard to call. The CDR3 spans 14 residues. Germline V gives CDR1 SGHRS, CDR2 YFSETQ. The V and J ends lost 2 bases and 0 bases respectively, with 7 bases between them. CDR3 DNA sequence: TGCGCCAGCAGCTTTTTGGGTAGCACAGATACGCAGTATTTT. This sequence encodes CASSFLGSTDTQYF.

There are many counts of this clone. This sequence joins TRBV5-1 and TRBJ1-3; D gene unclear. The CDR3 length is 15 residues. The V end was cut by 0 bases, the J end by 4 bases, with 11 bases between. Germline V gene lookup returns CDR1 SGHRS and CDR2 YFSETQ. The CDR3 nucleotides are TGCGCCAGCAGCTTGGCCGGAGGGTCAGGAAACACCATATATTTT. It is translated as CASSLAGGSGNTIYF. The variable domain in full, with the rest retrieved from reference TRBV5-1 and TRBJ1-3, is KAGVTQTPRYLIKTRGQQVTLSCSPISGHRSVSWYQQTPGQGLQFLFEYFSETQRNKGNFPGRFSGRQFSNSRSEMNVSTLELGDSALYLCASSLAGGSGNTIYFGEGSWLTVV.

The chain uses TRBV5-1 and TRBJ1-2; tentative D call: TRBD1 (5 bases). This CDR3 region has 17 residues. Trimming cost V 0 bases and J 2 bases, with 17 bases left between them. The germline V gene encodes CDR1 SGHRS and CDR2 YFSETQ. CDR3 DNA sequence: TGCGCCAGCAGCTTGGGGCTTTTGGTGAGGGGCAACTATGGCTACACCTTC. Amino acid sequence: CASSLGLLVRGNYGYTF.

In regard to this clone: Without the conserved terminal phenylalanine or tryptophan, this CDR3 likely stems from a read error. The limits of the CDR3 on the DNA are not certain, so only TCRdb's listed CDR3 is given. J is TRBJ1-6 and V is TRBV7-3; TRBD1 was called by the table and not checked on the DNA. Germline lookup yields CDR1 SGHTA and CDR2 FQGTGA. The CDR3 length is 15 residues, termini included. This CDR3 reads CASSQQGPGNAPLQI.

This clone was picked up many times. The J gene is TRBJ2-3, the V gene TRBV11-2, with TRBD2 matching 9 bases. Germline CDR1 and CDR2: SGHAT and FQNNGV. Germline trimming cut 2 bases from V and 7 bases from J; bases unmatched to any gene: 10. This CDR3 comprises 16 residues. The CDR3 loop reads CASSLRGGREGNTQYF. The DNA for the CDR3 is TGTGCCAGCAGCTTACGGGGCGGGAGGGAGGGAAATACGCAGTATTTT.